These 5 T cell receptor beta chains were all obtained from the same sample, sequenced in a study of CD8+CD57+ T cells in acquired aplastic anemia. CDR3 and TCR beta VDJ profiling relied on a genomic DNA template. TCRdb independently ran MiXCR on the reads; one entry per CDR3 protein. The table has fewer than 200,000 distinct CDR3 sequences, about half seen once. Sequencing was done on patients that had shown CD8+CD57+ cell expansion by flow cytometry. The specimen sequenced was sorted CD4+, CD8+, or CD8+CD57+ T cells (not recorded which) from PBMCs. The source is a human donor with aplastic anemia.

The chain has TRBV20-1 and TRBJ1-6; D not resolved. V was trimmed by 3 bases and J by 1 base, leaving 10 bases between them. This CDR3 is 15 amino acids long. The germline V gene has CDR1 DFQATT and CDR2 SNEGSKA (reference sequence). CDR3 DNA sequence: TGCAGTGCTAGCGCGGTGGGGTCCTATAATTCACCCCTCCACTTT. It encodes CSASAVGSYNSPLHF.

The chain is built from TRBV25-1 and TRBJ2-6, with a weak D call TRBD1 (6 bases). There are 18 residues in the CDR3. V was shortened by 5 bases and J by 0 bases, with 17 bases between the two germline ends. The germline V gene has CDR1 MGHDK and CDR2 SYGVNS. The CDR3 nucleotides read TGTGCCAGCAGTCCCACCGAGGGACAAAACTCTGGGGCCAACGTCCTGACTTTC. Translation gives CASSPTEGQNSGANVLTF.

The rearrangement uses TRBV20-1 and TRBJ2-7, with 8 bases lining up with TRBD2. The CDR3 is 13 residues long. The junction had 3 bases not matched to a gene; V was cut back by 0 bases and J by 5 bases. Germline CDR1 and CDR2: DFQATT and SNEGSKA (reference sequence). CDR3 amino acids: CSAREGTSNEQYF. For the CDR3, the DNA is TGCAGTGCTAGAGAAGGGACTAGTAACGAGCAGTACTTC.

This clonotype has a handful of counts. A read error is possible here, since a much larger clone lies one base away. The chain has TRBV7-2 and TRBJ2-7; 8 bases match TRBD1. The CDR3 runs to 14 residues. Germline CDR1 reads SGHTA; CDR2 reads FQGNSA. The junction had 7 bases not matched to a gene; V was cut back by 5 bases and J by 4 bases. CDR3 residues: CASSLQQGGYEQYF. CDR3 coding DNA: TGTGCCAGCAGCCTTCAACAGGGGGGATACGAGCAGTACTTC.

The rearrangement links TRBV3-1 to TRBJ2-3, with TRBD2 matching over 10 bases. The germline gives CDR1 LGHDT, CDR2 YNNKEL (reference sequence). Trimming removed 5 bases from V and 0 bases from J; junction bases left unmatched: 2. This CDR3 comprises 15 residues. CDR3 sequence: CASSSTSGSTDTQYF. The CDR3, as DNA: TGTGCCAGCAGCTCGACTAGCGGGAGCACAGATACGCAGTATTTT.